A selection of T cell receptor beta chains follows, all from one sample in a study of early T cells in non-severe SARS-CoV-2 infection. Each CDR3 protein gets one entry after TCRdb re-called the 5' RACE reads with MiXCR. The sample holds 45,000 or so distinct CDR3 sequences; 3% to 4% are singletons and the top ten take around 2.9%. The sample consisted of whole blood. These receptors were taken from an adult who was a healthcare worker with PCR-confirmed SARS-CoV-2 infection or an uninfected control (not recorded which). Each CDR3 is given with its conserved first and last residue. Fields, in order: J gene, V gene, clone size, CDR3 length, D gene, CDR3 DNA, CDR3 protein. A D gene is named only where the DNA matches it firmly. Rows give clone size only sometimes, using once, few, many, or a class for an expanded clone.

j_call: TRBJ2-5; v_call: TRBV6-1; clone_size: NA; cdr3_length: 12; d_call: NA; cdr3_nt: TGTGCCAGCAGACAGGTTCAAGAGACCCAGTACTTC; cdr3_aa: CASRQVQETQYF
j_call: TRBJ1-1; v_call: TRBV13; clone_size: many; cdr3_length: 15; d_call: NA; cdr3_nt: TGTGCCAGCAGCTTAGACCGGGGATTGGACACTGAAGCTTTCTTT; cdr3_aa: CASSLDRGLDTEAFF
j_call: TRBJ2-2; v_call: TRBV9; clone_size: medium-sized; cdr3_length: 12; d_call: NA; cdr3_nt: TGTGCCAGCAGCCTCAACACCGGGGAGCTGTTTTTT; cdr3_aa: CASSLNTGELFF
j_call: TRBJ2-5; v_call: TRBV5-1; clone_size: few; cdr3_length: 13; d_call: NA; cdr3_nt: TGCGCCAGCAGCTTTGGCGGCCAAGAGACCCAGTACTTC; cdr3_aa: CASSFGGQETQYF
j_call: TRBJ2-1; v_call: TRBV7-3; clone_size: many; cdr3_length: 15; d_call: TRBD2; cdr3_nt: TGTGCCAGCAGCCTAACTAGCGGGGGCCACAATGAGCAGTTCTTC; cdr3_aa: CASSLTSGGHNEQFF
j_call: TRBJ1-4; v_call: TRBV20-1; clone_size: many; cdr3_length: 13; d_call: NA; cdr3_nt: TGCAGTGCTAGAGATCGCAGCCCTGAAAAACTGTTTTTT; cdr3_aa: CSARDRSPEKLFF
j_call: TRBJ2-2; v_call: TRBV5-1; clone_size: NA; cdr3_length: 14; d_call: NA; cdr3_nt: TGCGCCAGCAGCTCTGGGCCCAACACCGGGGAGCTGTTTTTT; cdr3_aa: CASSSGPNTGELFF
j_call: TRBJ2-7; v_call: TRBV5-5; clone_size: many; cdr3_length: 14; d_call: NA; cdr3_nt: TGTGCCAGCAGCTTTCTCCCCCAATCCTACGAGCAGTACTTC; cdr3_aa: CASSFLPQSYEQYF
j_call: TRBJ1-2; v_call: TRBV7-9; clone_size: many; cdr3_length: 14; d_call: TRBD1; cdr3_nt: TGTGCCAGCAGCTTAGGGGACAGTTTGTATGGCTACACCTTC; cdr3_aa: CASSLGDSLYGYTF
j_call: TRBJ1-2; v_call: TRBV11-2; clone_size: many; cdr3_length: 15; d_call: TRBD1; cdr3_nt: TGTGCCAGCAGCGCTAACAGGGGGCGGGGCTATGGCTACACCTTC; cdr3_aa: CASSANRGRGYGYTF
j_call: TRBJ2-1; v_call: TRBV24-1; clone_size: many; cdr3_length: 15; d_call: TRBD2; cdr3_nt: TGTGCCACCAGTAAGAGCGGGAGTGGAAGCTATGAGCAGTTCTTC; cdr3_aa: CATSKSGSGSYEQFF
j_call: TRBJ2-3; v_call: TRBV4-2; clone_size: many; cdr3_length: 16; d_call: TRBD2; cdr3_nt: TGTGCCAGCAGCCCCCGGACTAGCGGGGTCACAGATACGCAGTATTTT; cdr3_aa: CASSPRTSGVTDTQYF
j_call: TRBJ1-1; v_call: TRBV5-4; clone_size: many; cdr3_length: 12; d_call: NA; cdr3_nt: TGTGCCAGCAGCTTAGGCGGGGTTGAAGCTTTCTTT; cdr3_aa: CASSLGGVEAFF
j_call: TRBJ1-1; v_call: TRBV6-2/TRBV6-3; clone_size: few; cdr3_length: 14; d_call: TRBD1; cdr3_nt: TGTGCCAGCGTGAGACAGGGGATGAACACTGAAGCTTTCTTT; cdr3_aa: CASVRQGMNTEAFF
j_call: TRBJ2-5; v_call: TRBV7-7; clone_size: many; cdr3_length: 15; d_call: NA; cdr3_nt: TGTGCTAGCAGCTTAGCATCGGGACCCCAAGAGACCCAGTACTTC; cdr3_aa: CASSLASGPQETQYF
j_call: TRBJ1-2; v_call: TRBV27; clone_size: many; cdr3_length: 17; d_call: TRBD1; cdr3_nt: TGTGCCAGCAGCACTGGACAGGGGGCGAGTGTTGGCTATGGCTACACCTTC; cdr3_aa: CASSTGQGASVGYGYTF
j_call: TRBJ2-3; v_call: TRBV6-5; clone_size: many; cdr3_length: 14; d_call: NA; cdr3_nt: TGTGCCAGCAGTTACAGGGGGGGCGCAGATACGCAGTATTTT; cdr3_aa: CASSYRGGADTQYF
j_call: TRBJ2-3; v_call: TRBV18; clone_size: many; cdr3_length: 11; d_call: NA; cdr3_nt: TGTGCCAGCTCAGGCTCGGATACGCAGTATTTT; cdr3_aa: CASSGSDTQYF
j_call: TRBJ2-1; v_call: TRBV11-2; clone_size: many; cdr3_length: 16; d_call: NA; cdr3_nt: TGTGCCAGCAGCACCTTTGGGATGAGCTCCTACAATGAGCAGTTCTTC; cdr3_aa: CASSTFGMSSYNEQFF
j_call: TRBJ1-5; v_call: TRBV11-2; clone_size: few; cdr3_length: 13; d_call: NA; cdr3_nt: TGTGCCAGCAGCGGGCAGGGGCATCAGCCCCAGCATTTT; cdr3_aa: CASSGQGHQPQHF
j_call: TRBJ1-6; v_call: TRBV2; clone_size: many; cdr3_length: 15; d_call: NA; cdr3_nt: TGTGCCAGCAGTGAATCGGCAGGTTACGGTTCACCCCTCCACTTT; cdr3_aa: CASSESAGYGSPLHF
j_call: TRBJ1-1; v_call: TRBV6-2/TRBV6-3; clone_size: few; cdr3_length: 15; d_call: NA; cdr3_nt: TGTGCCAGCAGAAACCCGGGGGTATGGGGCACTGAAGCTTTCTTT; cdr3_aa: CASRNPGVWGTEAFF
j_call: TRBJ2-1; v_call: TRBV27; clone_size: NA; cdr3_length: 16; d_call: TRBD1; cdr3_nt: TGTGCCAGCAGTTTTAGGTATGGGACAGGGTTGACTGAGCAGTTCTTC; cdr3_aa: CASSFRYGTGLTEQFF
j_call: TRBJ1-4; v_call: TRBV30; clone_size: few; cdr3_length: 12; d_call: NA; cdr3_nt: TGTGCCTGGAGTGGGACGCTCGAAAAACTGTTTTTT; cdr3_aa: CAWSGTLEKLFF
j_call: TRBJ1-2; v_call: TRBV3-1; clone_size: many; cdr3_length: 14; d_call: NA; cdr3_nt: TGTGCCAGCAGCCAAGCGGGGGGCGCCTATGGCTACACCTTC; cdr3_aa: CASSQAGGAYGYTF
j_call: TRBJ2-3; v_call: TRBV7-8; clone_size: NA; cdr3_length: 16; d_call: TRBD2; cdr3_nt: TGTGCCAGCAGGTCCAATATAGCGGGAGCTGGTGATACGCAGTATTTT; cdr3_aa: CASRSNIAGAGDTQYF
j_call: TRBJ2-7; v_call: TRBV24-1; clone_size: NA; cdr3_length: 13; d_call: NA; cdr3_nt: TGTGCCACCAGTGACTCCGGGTGGTACGAGCAGTACTTC; cdr3_aa: CATSDSGWYEQYF
j_call: TRBJ2-7; v_call: TRBV7-3; clone_size: NA; cdr3_length: 14; d_call: TRBD2; cdr3_nt: TGTGCCAGCAGCCCCAGCGGGGGATCCTACGAGCAGTACTTC; cdr3_aa: CASSPSGGSYEQYF
j_call: TRBJ2-7; v_call: TRBV3-1; clone_size: NA; cdr3_length: 15; d_call: NA; cdr3_nt: TGTGCCAGCAGCCAAGCCCCGGGGAGCTCCTACGAGCAGTACTTC; cdr3_aa: CASSQAPGSSYEQYF
j_call: TRBJ2-1; v_call: TRBV7-9; clone_size: NA; cdr3_length: 18; d_call: NA; cdr3_nt: TGTGCCAGCAGTACCACTCACAGTCGGCATCAAGGCTACAATGAGCAGTTCTTC; cdr3_aa: CASSTTHSRHQGYNEQFF
j_call: TRBJ1-5; v_call: TRBV5-1; clone_size: many; cdr3_length: 14; d_call: NA; cdr3_nt: TGCGCCAGCAGCTTTGGAAACAGCGATCAGCCCCAGCATTTT; cdr3_aa: CASSFGNSDQPQHF
j_call: TRBJ2-2; v_call: TRBV5-6; clone_size: many; cdr3_length: 16; d_call: TRBD1; cdr3_nt: TGTGCCAGCTACAACAGGGGGGCCGCGAACACCGGGGAGCTGTTTTTT; cdr3_aa: CASYNRGAANTGELFF
j_call: TRBJ2-2; v_call: TRBV19; clone_size: many; cdr3_length: 17; d_call: NA; cdr3_nt: TGTGCCAGTAGTATCCGGCCCTCGATTACCTACACCGGGGAGCTGTTTTTT; cdr3_aa: CASSIRPSITYTGELFF
j_call: TRBJ2-7; v_call: TRBV5-1; clone_size: NA; cdr3_length: 19; d_call: TRBD2; cdr3_nt: TGCGCCAGCAGCCTTCAAACCTATAGCGGGAGTGGGAACTTTTACGAGCGGTACTTC; cdr3_aa: CASSLQTYSGSGNFYERYF
j_call: TRBJ1-1; v_call: TRBV2; clone_size: NA; cdr3_length: 13; d_call: NA; cdr3_nt: TGTGCCAGCAGGAGGGACCCGAACACTGAAGCTTTCTTT; cdr3_aa: CASRRDPNTEAFF
j_call: TRBJ1-1; v_call: TRBV5-1; clone_size: many; cdr3_length: 14; d_call: TRBD1; cdr3_nt: TGCGCCAGCAGGACGACAGGGGGCCTCATTGAAGCTTTCTTT; cdr3_aa: CASRTTGGLIEAFF
j_call: TRBJ1-1; v_call: TRBV5-1; clone_size: few; cdr3_length: 14; d_call: TRBD1; cdr3_nt: TGCGCCAGCAGTATGGGTGCAGGGGGCACTGAAGCTTTCTTT; cdr3_aa: CASSMGAGGTEAFF
j_call: TRBJ1-2; v_call: TRBV5-1; clone_size: many; cdr3_length: 13; d_call: TRBD1; cdr3_nt: TGCGCCAGCAGCTCGACAGGGGCGCATGGCTACACCTTC; cdr3_aa: CASSSTGAHGYTF
j_call: TRBJ1-1; v_call: TRBV12-3/TRBV12-4; clone_size: many; cdr3_length: 14; d_call: TRBD1; cdr3_nt: TGTGCCAGCATCCTTCAGGGGGCGGTGGCTGAAGCTTTCTTT; cdr3_aa: CASILQGAVAEAFF